This is a list of T cell receptor beta chains from one sample in a study of blood T cell repertoires in COVID-19. The assay was immunoSEQ multiplex PCR, and TCRdb's table has in-frame clones only and misses some. This sample yields about 37,000 clones, of which approximately 86% are seen a single time; around 57% belongs to the top ten. The sequenced sample consisted of peripheral blood. The source of these receptors is a man between 70 and 80 years old with acute or convalescent COVID-19. Each CDR3 is given with its conserved first and last residue. D genes are given only for firm matches. Clone size is shown for a subset of rows, as once, few, many or a class of expanded clone.

j_gene,len,abundance,d_gene,v_gene,CDR3nt,CDR3aa
TRBJ2-3,14,once,TRBD2,TRBV11-3,TGTGCCAGCAGCCCCTCCCCGGGGGGGGATACGCAGTATTTT,CASSPSPGGDTQYF
TRBJ2-7,15,.,TRBD2,TRBV4-1,TGCGCCAGCAGCCACCCAGGGACTAGAGCCAACGAGCAGTACTTC,CASSHPGTRANEQYF
TRBJ1-4,14,.,.,TRBV11-2,TGTGCCAGCAGCTTATCCTCAACTAATGAAAAACTGTTTTTT,CASSLSSTNEKLFF
TRBJ1-1,16,.,TRBD1,TRBV6-6,TGTGCCAGCAGCCCCGACTTGGACAGGGGGAGCACTGAAGCTTTCTTT,CASSPDLDRGSTEAFF
TRBJ2-2,15,few,.,TRBV19,TGTGCCAGTACCCCGACAGAAATAAACACCGGGGAGCTGTTTTTT,CASTPTEINTGELFF
TRBJ2-3,15,.,.,TRBV7-2,TGTGCCAGCATCCTGGAGGGGAGTAGCACAGATACGCAGTATTTT,CASILEGSSTDTQYF
TRBJ1-2,13,.,.,TRBV5-5,TGTGCCAGCACGCAGCTTGGGGGGGGTGGCTACACCTTC,CASTQLGGGGYTF
TRBJ2-1,14,.,TRBD1,TRBV6-2/TRBV6-3,TGTGCCAGCAGTTCCCCGACAGGGCACAATGAGCAGTTCTTC,CASSSPTGHNEQFF
TRBJ1-2,12,once,.,TRBV6-5,TGTGCCAGCAGCCGGGGATCCAATGGCTACACCTTC,CASSRGSNGYTF
TRBJ2-7,14,.,.,TRBV19,TGTGCCAGTAGTATAGGTGCACGGCGGGACGAGCAGTACTTC,CASSIGARRDEQYF
TRBJ2-1,15,.,TRBD2,TRBV30,TGTGCCTGGAGTTCCCGGACTAGCGGGGGGGCCCAACCGTTCTTC,CAWSSRTSGGAQPFF
TRBJ1-2,11,.,.,TRBV3-1/TRBV3-2,TGTGCCAGCAGCCAAGCTTTCGGCTACACCTTC,CASSQAFGYTF
TRBJ2-6,15,.,TRBD1,TRBV6-6,TGTGCCAGCAGTGGACAGGGAAGTGGGGCCAACGTCCTGACTTTC,CASSGQGSGANVLTF
TRBJ1-1,17,.,TRBD1,TRBV18,TGTGCCAGCTCCCGGGATGGACAGGGGTCAACGAACACTGAAGCTTTCTTT,CASSRDGQGSTNTEAFF
TRBJ1-5,14,.,.,TRBV19,TGTGCCAGTAGTGCCCAGGGTGGCAATCAGCCCCAGCATTTT,CASSAQGGNQPQHF
TRBJ2-5,16,.,.,TRBV7-9,TGTGCCAGCAGCTCCCCGCGAGGACTTGGGGGGGAGACCCAGTACTTC,CASSSPRGLGGETQYF
TRBJ2-5,15,.,TRBD1,TRBV11-1,TGTGCCAGCAGGACGTCCACAGGGGGGCAAGAGACCCAGTACTTC,CASRTSTGGQETQYF
TRBJ2-1,16,.,.,TRBV7-9,TGTGCCAGCAGCTCTACAACAGGCACGGACGACAATGAGCAGTTCTTC,CASSSTTGTDDNEQFF